A single sample is the source of the 8 T cell receptor beta chains below, sequenced in a study of shared clonotypes between healthy human individuals. Method: immunoSEQ multiplex PCR; TCRdb's copy keeps in-frame clones and lacks some. The sample gives roughly 2.5 million clones, more than 80% of which show up once; roughly 0.15% is in the top ten. Sequencing used naive CD4+ T cells sorted from blood. The sample's subset: CD45RA+ positively selected. All receptors derive from a young man in good health.

The chain has TRBV6-1 and TRBJ2-3; 10 positions agree with TRBD1. With 6 bases clipped from V and 4 bases from J, the junction kept 4 bases outside the gene matches. Germline lookup yields CDR1 MNHNS and CDR2 SASEGT. The CDR3 runs to 14 residues. In nucleotides, the CDR3 is TGTGCCAGCAGGGCGGACAGGGGGTCAGATACGCAGTATTTT. It encodes CASRADRGSDTQYF.

The chain couples TRBV19 to TRBJ2-7; 9 nucleotides agree with TRBD1. The CDR3 covers 14 residues. J lost 4 bases, V lost 4 bases, and 5 bases had no gene match. The germline CDR1 and CDR2 sequences are LNHDA and SQIVND (reference sequence). Here the CDR3 DNA reads TGTGCCAGTAGTAGGACAGGGGTCTGGTACGAGCAGTACTTC. Amino acids: CASSRTGVWYEQYF. Together with reference TRBV19 and TRBJ2-7, the CDR3 gives the full variable domain: DGGITQSPKYLFRKEGQNVTLSCEQNLNHDAMYWYRQDPGQGLRLIYYSQIVNDFQKGDIAEGYSVSREKKESFPLTVTSAQKNPTAFYLCASSRTGVWYEQYFGPGTRLTVT.

The gene calls are TRBV28 and TRBJ1-2; TRBD1 matches at 7 bases. The V and J ends lost 8 bases and 2 bases, in that order; junction bases with no gene match: 11. Germline assignment: CDR1 MDHEN and CDR2 SYDVKM. The CDR3 spans 15 residues. CDR3 region: CASAPPAGGNYGYTF. The CDR3, as DNA: TGTGCCAGCGCGCCGCCCGCAGGGGGGAACTATGGCTACACCTTC.

Details on this clone: The sample contains more than one DNA sequence encoding this CDR3. The chain links TRBV11-2 to TRBJ2-1; 7 nucleotides agree with TRBD2. This CDR3 has 14 amino acids. The J segment lost 7 bases and the V segment lost 0 bases, leaving 3 bases of the junction unmatched. Germline V gene data show CDR1 as SGHAT and CDR2 as FQNNGV. Written as DNA, the CDR3 is TGTGCCAGCAGCTTAGATCTGGGGGGGAATGAGCAGTTCTTC. Its translation: CASSLDLGGNEQFF.

V usage is TRBV11-2 and J usage is TRBJ2-3, with 7 bases fitting TRBD1. The V segment lost 5 bases and the J segment 2 bases; nucleotides outside the gene matches: 10. This CDR3 region has 16 residues. Germline lookup yields CDR1 SGHAT and CDR2 FQNNGV. The CDR3 DNA follows: TGTGCCAGCAGCCTTCGACAGGGTTGGAACACAGATACGCAGTATTTT. Protein product: CASSLRQGWNTDTQYF. The whole variable domain, filled in from reference TRBV11-2 and TRBJ2-3, reads EAGVAQSPRYKIIEKRQSVAFWCNPISGHATLYWYQQILGQGPKLLIQFQNNGVVDDSQLPKDRFSAERLKGVDSTLKIQPAKLEDSAVYLCASSLRQGWNTDTQYFGPGTRLTVL.

The rearrangement uses TRBV6-1 and TRBJ1-1; D not resolved. The ends were cut back, 8 bases at V and 1 base at J, with 11 bases in the middle. The CDR3 contains 13 residues. The germline V gene encodes CDR1 MNHNS and CDR2 SASEGT. The DNA of the CDR3 is TGTGCCAGCGCCCAACGGGAGAACACTGAAGCTTTCTTT. Amino acids: CASAQRENTEAFF.

Concerning this clone: Other DNA sequences in this specimen translate into the identical CDR3. This chain links TRBV6-1 with TRBJ1-3; the match to TRBD1 covers 7 bases. The V and J ends lost 6 bases and 2 bases, in that order; junction bases with no gene match: 4. The CDR3 is 14 residues long. The V gene's germline CDR1 is MNHNS and CDR2 SASEGT. CDR3 bases: TGTGCCAGCAGCGCTACAGGGGCTGGAAACACCATATATTTT. Amino acid sequence: CASSATGAGNTIYF.

This chain joins TRBV9 and TRBJ2-5; 9 positions agree with TRBD1. The junction had 12 bases not matched to a gene; V was cut back by 5 bases and J by 7 bases. CDR1 is SGDLS and CDR2 is YYNGEE in the germline V gene. The CDR3 has 15 residues. Written as DNA, the CDR3 is TGTGCCAGCAGTGAAGGACAGGGGCAACTATGGACCCAGTACTTC. Translating gives CASSEGQGQLWTQYF. The full variable domain, completed using reference TRBV9 and TRBJ2-5, is DSGVTQTPKHLITATGQRVTLRCSPRSGDLSVYWYQQSLDQGLQFLIQYYNGEERAKGNILERFSAQQFPDLHSELNLSSLELGDSALYFCASSEGQGQLWTQYFGPGTRLLVL.